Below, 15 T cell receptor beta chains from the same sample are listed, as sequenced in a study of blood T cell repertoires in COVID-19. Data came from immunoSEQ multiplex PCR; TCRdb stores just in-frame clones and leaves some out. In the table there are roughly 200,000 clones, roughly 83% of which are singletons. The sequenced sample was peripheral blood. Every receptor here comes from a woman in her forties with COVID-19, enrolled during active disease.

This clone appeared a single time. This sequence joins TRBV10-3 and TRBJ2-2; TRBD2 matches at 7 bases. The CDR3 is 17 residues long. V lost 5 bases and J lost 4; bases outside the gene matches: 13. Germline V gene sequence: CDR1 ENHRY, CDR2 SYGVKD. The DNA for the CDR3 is TGTGCCATCAGTATCACTAGCGCCCATGGGAGCACCGGGGAGCTGTTTTTT. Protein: CAISITSAHGSTGELFF.

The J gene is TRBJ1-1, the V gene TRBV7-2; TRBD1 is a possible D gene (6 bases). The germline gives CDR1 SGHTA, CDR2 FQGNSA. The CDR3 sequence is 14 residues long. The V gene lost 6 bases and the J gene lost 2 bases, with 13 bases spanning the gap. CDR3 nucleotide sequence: TGTGCCAGCAGTAAGGGGGGGATCAACACTGAAGCTTTCTTT. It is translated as CASSKGGINTEAFF.

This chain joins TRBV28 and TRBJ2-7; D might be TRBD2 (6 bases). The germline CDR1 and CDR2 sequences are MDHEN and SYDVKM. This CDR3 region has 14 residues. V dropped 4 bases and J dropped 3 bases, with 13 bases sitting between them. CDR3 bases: TGTGCCAGCAGTTACGGGGGTTATTTCTACGAGCAGTACTTC. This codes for CASSYGGYFYEQYF.

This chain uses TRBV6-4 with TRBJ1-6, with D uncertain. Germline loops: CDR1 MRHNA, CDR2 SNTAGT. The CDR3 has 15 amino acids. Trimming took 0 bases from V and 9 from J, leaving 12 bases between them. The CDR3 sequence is CASSDSAGGISPLHF. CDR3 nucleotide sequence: TGTGCCAGCAGTGACTCGGCAGGCGGGATTTCACCCCTCCACTTT.

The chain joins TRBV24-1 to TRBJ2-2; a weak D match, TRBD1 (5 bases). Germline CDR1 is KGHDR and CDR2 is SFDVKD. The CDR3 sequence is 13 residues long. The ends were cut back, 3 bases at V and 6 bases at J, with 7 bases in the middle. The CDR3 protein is CATSDRQSGELFF. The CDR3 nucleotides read TGTGCCACCAGTGATCGACAGTCCGGGGAGCTGTTTTTT.

CDR3 loop: CAIRGENLGNTEAFF. As DNA, the CDR3 is TGTGCCATCCGGGGGGAAAACCTGGGGAACACTGAAGCTTTCTTT. The V and J genes are TRBV10-3 and TRBJ1-1, with D possibly being TRBD1 (5 bases). CDR3 length: 15 amino acids. Germline V gives CDR1 ENHRY, CDR2 SYGVKD. Trimming shortened V by 8 bases and J by 1 base, and 17 bases separated the two germline ends.

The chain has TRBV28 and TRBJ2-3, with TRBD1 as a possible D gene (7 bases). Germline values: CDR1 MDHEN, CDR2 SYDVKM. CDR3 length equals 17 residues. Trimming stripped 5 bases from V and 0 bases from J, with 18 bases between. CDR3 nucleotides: TGTGCCAGCAGTCCCGCCGCAGGGGGGACTAGCACAGATACGCAGTATTTT. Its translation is CASSPAAGGTSTDTQYF.

CDR3 sequence: CASSVVGARGEKLFF. DNA for the CDR3: TGTGCCAGCAGCGTAGTCGGGGCGCGGGGTGAAAAACTGTTTTTT. This rearrangement joins TRBV9 to TRBJ1-4; D is perhaps TRBD1 (5 bases). V dropped 0 bases and J dropped 7 bases, with 13 bases sitting between them. CDR1 is SGDLS, CDR2 YYNGEE, per germline. This CDR3 has 15 amino acids.

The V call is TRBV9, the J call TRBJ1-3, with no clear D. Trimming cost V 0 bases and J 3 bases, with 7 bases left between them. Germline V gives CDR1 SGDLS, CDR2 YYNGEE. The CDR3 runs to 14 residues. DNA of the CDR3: TGTGCCAGCAGCGTAGCGAGTGTTGGAAACACCATATATTTT. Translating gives CASSVASVGNTIYF.

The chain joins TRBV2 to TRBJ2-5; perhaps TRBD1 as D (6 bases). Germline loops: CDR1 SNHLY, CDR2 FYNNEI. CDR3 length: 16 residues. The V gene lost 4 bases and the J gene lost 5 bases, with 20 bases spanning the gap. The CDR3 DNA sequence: TGTGCCAGCAGTGTTTCAGGGGCTGGGTCCTTGGAGACCCAGTACTTC. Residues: CASSVSGAGSLETQYF.

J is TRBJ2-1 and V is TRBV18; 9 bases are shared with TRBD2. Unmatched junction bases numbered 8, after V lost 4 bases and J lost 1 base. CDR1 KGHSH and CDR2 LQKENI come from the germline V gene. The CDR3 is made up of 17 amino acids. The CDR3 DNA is TGTGCCAGCTCACGGGATCCGGGACTAGCATCCTACAATGAGCAGTTCTTC. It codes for CASSRDPGLASYNEQFF.

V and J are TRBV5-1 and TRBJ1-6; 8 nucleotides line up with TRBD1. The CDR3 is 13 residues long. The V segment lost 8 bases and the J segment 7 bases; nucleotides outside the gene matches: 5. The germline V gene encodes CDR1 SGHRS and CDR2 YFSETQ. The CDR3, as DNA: TGCGCCAGTTGTACAGGGGGAAATTCACCCCTCCACTTT. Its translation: CASCTGGNSPLHF.

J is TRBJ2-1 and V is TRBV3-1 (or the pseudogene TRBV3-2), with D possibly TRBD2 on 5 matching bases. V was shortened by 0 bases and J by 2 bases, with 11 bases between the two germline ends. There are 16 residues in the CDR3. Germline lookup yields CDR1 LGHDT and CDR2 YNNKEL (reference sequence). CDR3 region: CASSQDLASTYNEQFF. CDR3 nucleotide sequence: TGTGCCAGCAGCCAAGATCTAGCATCTACCTACAATGAGCAGTTCTTC.

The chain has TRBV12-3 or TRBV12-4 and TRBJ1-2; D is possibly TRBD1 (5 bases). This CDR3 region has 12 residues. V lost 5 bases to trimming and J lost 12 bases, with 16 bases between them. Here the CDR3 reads CASSPRVGEHTF. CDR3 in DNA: TGTGCCAGCAGTCCCCGCGTAGGGGAACACACCTTC.

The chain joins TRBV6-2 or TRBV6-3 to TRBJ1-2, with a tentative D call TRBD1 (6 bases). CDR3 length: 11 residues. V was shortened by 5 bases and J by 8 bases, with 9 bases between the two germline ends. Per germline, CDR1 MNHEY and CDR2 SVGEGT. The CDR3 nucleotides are TGTGCCAGCAGTACAGGGTACGGCTACACCTTC. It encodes CASSTGYGYTF.